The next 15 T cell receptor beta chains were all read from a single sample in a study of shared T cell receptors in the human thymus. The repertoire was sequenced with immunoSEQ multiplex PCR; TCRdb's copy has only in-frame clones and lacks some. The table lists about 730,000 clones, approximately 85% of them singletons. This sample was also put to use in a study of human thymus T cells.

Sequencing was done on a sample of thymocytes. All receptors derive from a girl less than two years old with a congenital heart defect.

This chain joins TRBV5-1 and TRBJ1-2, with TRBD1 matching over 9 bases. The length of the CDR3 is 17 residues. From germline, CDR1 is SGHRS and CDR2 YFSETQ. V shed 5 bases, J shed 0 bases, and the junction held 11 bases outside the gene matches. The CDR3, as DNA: TGCGCCAGCAGGCCAGACAGGGGGAGTCTTTCTAACTATGGCTACACCTTC. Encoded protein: CASRPDRGSLSNYGYTF.

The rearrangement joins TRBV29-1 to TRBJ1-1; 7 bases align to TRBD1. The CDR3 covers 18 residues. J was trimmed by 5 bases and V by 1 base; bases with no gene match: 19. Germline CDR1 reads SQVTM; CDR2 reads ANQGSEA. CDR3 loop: CSVEAEPLTQGEGTEAFF. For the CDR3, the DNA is TGCAGCGTTGAAGCGGAGCCATTGACGCAGGGGGAAGGGACTGAAGCTTTCTTT.

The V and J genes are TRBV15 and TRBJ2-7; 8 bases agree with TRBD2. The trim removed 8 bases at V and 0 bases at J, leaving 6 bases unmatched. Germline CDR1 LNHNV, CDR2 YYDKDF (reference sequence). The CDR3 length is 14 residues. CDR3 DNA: TGTGCCACCCACGGGGGGGCAGGCTCCTACGAGCAGTACTTC. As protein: CATHGGAGSYEQYF.

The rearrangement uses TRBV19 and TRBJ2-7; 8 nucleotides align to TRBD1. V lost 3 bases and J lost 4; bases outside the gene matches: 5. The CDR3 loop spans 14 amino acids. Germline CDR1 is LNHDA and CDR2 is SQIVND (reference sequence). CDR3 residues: CASSIRDRIYEQYF. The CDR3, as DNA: TGTGCCAGTAGTATTAGGGACAGGATTTACGAGCAGTACTTC.

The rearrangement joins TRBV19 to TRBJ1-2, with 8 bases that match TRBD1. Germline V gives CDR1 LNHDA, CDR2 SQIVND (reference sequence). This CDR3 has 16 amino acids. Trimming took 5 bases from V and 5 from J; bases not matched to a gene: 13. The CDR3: CASSRPSGGFTYGYTF. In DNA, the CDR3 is TGTGCCAGTAGTCGTCCTTCAGGGGGCTTTACTTATGGCTACACCTTC.

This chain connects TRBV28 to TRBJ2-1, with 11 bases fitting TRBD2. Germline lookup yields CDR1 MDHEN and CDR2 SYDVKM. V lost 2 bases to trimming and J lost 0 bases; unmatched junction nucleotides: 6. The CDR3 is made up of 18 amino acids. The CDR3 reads CASSLPGLAASSYNEQFF. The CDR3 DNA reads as TGTGCCAGCAGTTTACCGGGACTAGCGGCGAGCTCCTACAATGAGCAGTTCTTC.

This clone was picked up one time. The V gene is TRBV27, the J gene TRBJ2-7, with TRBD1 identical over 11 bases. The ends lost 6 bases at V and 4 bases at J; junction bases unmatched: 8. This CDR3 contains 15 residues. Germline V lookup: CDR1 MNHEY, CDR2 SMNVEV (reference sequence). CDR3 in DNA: TGTGCCAGCAGGGAAGGACAGGGGGCAGGATACGAGCAGTACTTC. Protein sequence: CASREGQGAGYEQYF.

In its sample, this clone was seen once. CDR3 nucleotide sequence: TGTGCCAGTACCCCTGGGGAAGGGGTGAACACTGAAGCTTTCTTT. Translated: CASTPGEGVNTEAFF. The chain is built from TRBV19 and TRBJ1-1; D might be TRBD1 (5 bases). V shed 7 bases and J shed 0 bases, with 15 bases lying between them. The CDR3 is 15 amino acids. Germline lookup yields CDR1 LNHDA and CDR2 SQIVND (reference sequence).

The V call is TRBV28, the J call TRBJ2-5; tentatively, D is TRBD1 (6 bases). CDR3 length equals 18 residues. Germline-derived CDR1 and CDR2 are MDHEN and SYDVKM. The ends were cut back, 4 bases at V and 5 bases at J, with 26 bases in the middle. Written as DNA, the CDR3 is TGTGCCAGCAGTTACTTAGGCGAGGGGCCGCCTGACAGGGAGACCCAGTACTTC. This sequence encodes CASSYLGEGPPDRETQYF.

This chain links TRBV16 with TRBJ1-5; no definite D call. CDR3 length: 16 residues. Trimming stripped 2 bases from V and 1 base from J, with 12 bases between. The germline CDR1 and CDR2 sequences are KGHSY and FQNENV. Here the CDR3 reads CASSQPSGGSNQPQHF. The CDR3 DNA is TGTGCCAGCAGCCAACCCTCAGGCGGGAGCAATCAGCCCCAGCATTTT. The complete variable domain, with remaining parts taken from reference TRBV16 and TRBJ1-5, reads GEEVAQTPKHLVRGEGQKAKLYCAPIKGHSYVFWYQQVLKNEFKFLISFQNENVFDETGMPKERFSAKCLPNSPCSLEIQATKLEDSAVYFCASSQPSGGSNQPQHFGDGTRLSIL.

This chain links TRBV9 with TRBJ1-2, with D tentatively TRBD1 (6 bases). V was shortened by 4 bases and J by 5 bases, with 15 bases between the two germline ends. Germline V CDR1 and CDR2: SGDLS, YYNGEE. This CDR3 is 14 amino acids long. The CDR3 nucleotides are TGTGCCAGCAGCCCAGAGGTACAGGGTTATGGCTACACCTTC. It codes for CASSPEVQGYGYTF.

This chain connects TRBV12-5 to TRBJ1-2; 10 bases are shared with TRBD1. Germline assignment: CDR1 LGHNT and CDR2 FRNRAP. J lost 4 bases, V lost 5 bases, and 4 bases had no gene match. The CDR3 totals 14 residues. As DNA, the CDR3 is TGTGCTAGTGGTGGGACAGGGGTCGGCTATGGCTACACCTTC. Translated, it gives CASGGTGVGYGYTF.

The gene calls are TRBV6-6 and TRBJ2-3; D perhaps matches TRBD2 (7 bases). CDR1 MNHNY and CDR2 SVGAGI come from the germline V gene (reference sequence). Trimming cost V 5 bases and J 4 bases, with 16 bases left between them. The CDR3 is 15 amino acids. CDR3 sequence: CASSREGGWADTQYF. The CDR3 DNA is TGTGCCAGCAGTCGTGAGGGGGGGTGGGCAGATACGCAGTATTTT.

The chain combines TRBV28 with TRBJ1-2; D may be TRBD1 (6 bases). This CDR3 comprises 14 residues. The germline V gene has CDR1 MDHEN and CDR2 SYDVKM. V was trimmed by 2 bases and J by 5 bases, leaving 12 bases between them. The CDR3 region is CASSLHRDIYGYTF. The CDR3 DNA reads TGTGCCAGCAGTTTACACCGGGACATTTATGGCTACACCTTC.

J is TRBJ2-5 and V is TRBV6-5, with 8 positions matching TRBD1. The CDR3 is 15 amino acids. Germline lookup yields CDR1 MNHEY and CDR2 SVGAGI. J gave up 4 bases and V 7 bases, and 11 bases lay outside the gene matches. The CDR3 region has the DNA TGTGCCAGCACCACCACCTTTACAGGGGGAGAGACCCAGTACTTC. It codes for CASTTTFTGGETQYF.